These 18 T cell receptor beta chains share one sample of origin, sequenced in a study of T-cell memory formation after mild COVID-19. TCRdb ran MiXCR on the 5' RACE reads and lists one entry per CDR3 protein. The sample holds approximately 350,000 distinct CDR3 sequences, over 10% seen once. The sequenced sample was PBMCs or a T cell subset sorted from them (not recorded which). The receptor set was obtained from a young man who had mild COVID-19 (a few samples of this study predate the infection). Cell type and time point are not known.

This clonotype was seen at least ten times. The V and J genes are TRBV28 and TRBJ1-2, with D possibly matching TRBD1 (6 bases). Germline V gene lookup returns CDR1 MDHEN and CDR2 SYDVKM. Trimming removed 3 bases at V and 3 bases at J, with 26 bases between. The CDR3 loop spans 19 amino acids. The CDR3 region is CASSLSRGANSMPDYGYTF. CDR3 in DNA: TGTGCCAGCAGTTTGAGTCGGGGGGCGAATTCGATGCCGGACTATGGCTACACCTTC.

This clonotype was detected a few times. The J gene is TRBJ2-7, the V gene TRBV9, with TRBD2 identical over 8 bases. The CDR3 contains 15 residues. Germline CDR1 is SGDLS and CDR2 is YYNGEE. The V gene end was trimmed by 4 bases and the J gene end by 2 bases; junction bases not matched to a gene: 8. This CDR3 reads CASSTKWGLAYEQYF. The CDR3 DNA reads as TGTGCCAGCAGCACAAAGTGGGGACTAGCCTACGAGCAGTACTTC.

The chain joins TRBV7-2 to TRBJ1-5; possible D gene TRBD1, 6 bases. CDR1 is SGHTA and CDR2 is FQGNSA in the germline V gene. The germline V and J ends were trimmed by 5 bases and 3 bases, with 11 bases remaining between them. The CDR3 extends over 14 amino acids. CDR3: CASSQGQANQPQHF. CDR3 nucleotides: TGTGCCAGCAGCCAGGGACAAGCCAATCAGCCCCAGCATTTT.

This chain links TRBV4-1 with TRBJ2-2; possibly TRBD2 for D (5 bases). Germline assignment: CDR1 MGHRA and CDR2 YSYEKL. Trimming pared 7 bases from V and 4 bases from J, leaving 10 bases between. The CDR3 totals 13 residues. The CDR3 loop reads CASTAGVTGELFF. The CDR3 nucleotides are TGCGCCAGCACCGCCGGGGTCACCGGGGAGCTGTTTTTT.

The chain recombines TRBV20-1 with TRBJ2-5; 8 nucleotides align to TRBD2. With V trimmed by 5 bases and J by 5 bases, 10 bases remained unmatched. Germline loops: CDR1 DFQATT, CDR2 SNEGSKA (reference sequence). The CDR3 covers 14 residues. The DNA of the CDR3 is TGCAGTGCTGGGTCCCCGGGAGGGTTTGAGACCCAGTACTTC. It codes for CSAGSPGGFETQYF.

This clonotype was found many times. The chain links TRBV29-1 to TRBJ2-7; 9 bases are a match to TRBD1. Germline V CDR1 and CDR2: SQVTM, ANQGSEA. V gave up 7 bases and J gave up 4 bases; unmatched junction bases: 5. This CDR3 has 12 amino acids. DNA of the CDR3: TGCAGCGCTCAAGGACAGGGGTACGAGCAGTACTTC. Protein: CSAQGQGYEQYF.

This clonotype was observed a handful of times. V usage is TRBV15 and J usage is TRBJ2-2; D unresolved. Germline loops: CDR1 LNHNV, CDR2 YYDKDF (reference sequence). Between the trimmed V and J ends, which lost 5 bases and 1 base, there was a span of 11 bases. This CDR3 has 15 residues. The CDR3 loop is CATSSRDWNTGELFF. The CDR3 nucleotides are TGTGCCACCAGCTCCAGAGACTGGAACACCGGGGAGCTGTTTTTT.

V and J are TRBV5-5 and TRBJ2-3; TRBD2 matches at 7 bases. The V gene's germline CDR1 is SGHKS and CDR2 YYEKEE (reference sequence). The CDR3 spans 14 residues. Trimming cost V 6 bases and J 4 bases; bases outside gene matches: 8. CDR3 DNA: TGTGCCAGCACCACGGGGGGTAGGGCAGATACGCAGTATTTT. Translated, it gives CASTTGGRADTQYF.

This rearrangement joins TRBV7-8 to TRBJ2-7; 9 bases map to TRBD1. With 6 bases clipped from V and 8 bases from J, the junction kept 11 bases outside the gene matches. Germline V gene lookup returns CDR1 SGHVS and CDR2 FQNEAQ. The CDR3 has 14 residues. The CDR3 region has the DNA TGTGCCAGCAGATATACAGGGGGCCCGGGGAAGCAGTACTTC. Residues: CASRYTGGPGKQYF.

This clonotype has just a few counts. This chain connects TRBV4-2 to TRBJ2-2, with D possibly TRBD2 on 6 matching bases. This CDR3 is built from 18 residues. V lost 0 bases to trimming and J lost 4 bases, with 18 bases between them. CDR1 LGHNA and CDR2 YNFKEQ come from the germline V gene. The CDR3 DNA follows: TGTGCCAGCAGCCAAGATCCTTCTGGACTACGGATCACCGGGGAGCTGTTTTTT. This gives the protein CASSQDPSGLRITGELFF.

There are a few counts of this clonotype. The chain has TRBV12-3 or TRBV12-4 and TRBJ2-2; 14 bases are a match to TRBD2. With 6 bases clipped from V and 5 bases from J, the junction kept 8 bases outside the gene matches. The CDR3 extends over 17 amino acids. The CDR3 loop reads CASRRGLAGAGTGELFF. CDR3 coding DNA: TGTGCCAGCAGACGGGGACTAGCGGGGGCCGGAACCGGGGAGCTGTTTTTT.

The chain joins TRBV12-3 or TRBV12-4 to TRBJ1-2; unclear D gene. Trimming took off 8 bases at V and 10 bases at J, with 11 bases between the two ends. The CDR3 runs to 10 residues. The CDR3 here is CASGPQAYTF. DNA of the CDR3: TGTGCCAGCGGCCCTCAAGCCTACACCTTC.

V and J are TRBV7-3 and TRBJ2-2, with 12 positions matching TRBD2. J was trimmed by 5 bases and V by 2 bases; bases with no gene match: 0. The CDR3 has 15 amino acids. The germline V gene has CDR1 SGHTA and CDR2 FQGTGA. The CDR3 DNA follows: TGTGCCAGCAGCTTAGGGACTAGCGGGACCGGGGAGCTGTTTTTT. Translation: CASSLGTSGTGELFF.

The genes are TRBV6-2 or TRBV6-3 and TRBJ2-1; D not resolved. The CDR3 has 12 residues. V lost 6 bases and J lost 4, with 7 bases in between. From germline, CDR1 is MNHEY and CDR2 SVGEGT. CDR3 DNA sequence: TGTGCCAGCAGCGAGATTTACAATGAGCAGTTCTTC. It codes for CASSEIYNEQFF.

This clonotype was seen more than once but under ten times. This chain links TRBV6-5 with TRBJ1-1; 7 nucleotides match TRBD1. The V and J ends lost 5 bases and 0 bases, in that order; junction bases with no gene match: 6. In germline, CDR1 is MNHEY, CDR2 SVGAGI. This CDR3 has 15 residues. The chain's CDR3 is CASSQGTAMNTEAFF. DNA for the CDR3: TGTGCCAGCAGTCAAGGGACAGCTATGAACACTGAAGCTTTCTTT.

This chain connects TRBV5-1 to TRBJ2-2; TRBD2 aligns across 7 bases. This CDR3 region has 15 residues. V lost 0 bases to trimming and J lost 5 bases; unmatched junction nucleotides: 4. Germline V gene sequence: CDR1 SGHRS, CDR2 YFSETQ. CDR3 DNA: TGCGCCAGCAGCTTGGCTAGCGGTAGTACCGGGGAGCTGTTTTTT. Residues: CASSLASGSTGELFF.

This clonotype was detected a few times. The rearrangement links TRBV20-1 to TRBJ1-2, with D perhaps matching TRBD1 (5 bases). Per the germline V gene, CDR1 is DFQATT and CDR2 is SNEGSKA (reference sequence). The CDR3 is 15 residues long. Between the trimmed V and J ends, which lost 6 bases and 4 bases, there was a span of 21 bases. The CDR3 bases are TGCAGTGCATCCCTCCAGGGCTCTGGGGGCTATGGCTACACCTTC. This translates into CSASLQGSGGYGYTF.

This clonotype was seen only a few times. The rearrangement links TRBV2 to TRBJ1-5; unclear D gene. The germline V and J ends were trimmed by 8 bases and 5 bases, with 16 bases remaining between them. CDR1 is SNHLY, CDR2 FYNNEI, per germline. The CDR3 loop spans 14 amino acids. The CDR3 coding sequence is TGTGCCAGCGGGATAGACATGATCTATCAGCCCCAGCATTTT. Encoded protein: CASGIDMIYQPQHF.